This entry lists 6 T cell receptor beta chains sequenced from one sample in a study of neurological immune-mediated disorders. A single record per CDR3 protein comes from TCRdb applying MiXCR to the 5' RACE reads. The sample yields around 69,000 distinct CDR3 sequences, around 3.3% seen once. Source material: PBMCs. The receptors shown here come from a man aged 40-55 years with multiple sclerosis.

This clonotype was seen at least ten times. This chain uses TRBV5-1 with TRBJ2-3; D unresolved. From germline, CDR1 is SGHRS and CDR2 YFSETQ. V lost 2 bases to trimming and J lost 1 base, with 8 bases between them. CDR3 length: 14 amino acids. The CDR3 region has the DNA TGCGCCAGCAGCTTAGGCAGCCGCACAGATACGCAGTATTTT. It encodes CASSLGSRTDTQYF.

This chain connects TRBV5-1 to TRBJ1-1; no reliable D call. CDR3 size: 16 residues. The germline gives CDR1 SGHRS, CDR2 YFSETQ. Trimming cost V 0 bases and J 1 base, with 13 bases left between them. The CDR3 is CASSLGWGSGNTEAFF. The CDR3 bases are TGCGCCAGCAGCTTGGGATGGGGATCGGGGAACACTGAAGCTTTCTTT.

Ten or more counts support this clonotype. This chain uses TRBV5-1 with TRBJ1-2; 9 positions match TRBD1. This CDR3 has 15 amino acids. Germline V gene lookup returns CDR1 SGHRS and CDR2 YFSETQ. Trimming at V came to 4 bases and at J to 3 bases, leaving 7 bases not matched to a gene. CDR3 coding DNA: TGCGCCAGCAGCGGACAGGGGTTTATGGACTATGGCTACACCTTC. Translation: CASSGQGFMDYGYTF.

There are many counts of this clonotype. The chain links TRBV20-1 to TRBJ2-1; maybe TRBD2 (6 bases). The CDR3 sequence is 12 residues long. The germline gives CDR1 DFQATT, CDR2 SNEGSKA (reference sequence). Trimming took off 2 bases at V and 9 bases at J, with 11 bases between the two ends. In DNA, the CDR3 is TGCAGTGCTAGACACATTAGCGGTGAGCAGTTCTTC. This codes for CSARHISGEQFF.

This clonotype was seen ten or more times. The chain combines TRBV6-5 with TRBJ1-2; 7 positions match TRBD1. V dropped 5 bases and J dropped 4; count of bases not matched to a gene: 7. CDR1 MNHEY and CDR2 SVGAGI come from the germline V gene. CDR3 length: 14 residues. The CDR3 DNA sequence: TGTGCCAGCAGTAGAGACAGGGAGGGCTATGGCTACACCTTC. This codes for CASSRDREGYGYTF.

This clonotype showed up many times. This chain uses TRBV12-3 or TRBV12-4 with TRBJ2-3; TRBD2 aligns across 12 bases. The CDR3 runs 16 residues. The trim removed 8 bases at V and 4 bases at J, leaving 10 bases unmatched. CDR3 residues: CASLTSSGGGADTQYF. As DNA, the CDR3 is TGTGCCAGCCTTACCTCTAGCGGGGGGGGGGCAGATACGCAGTATTTT.